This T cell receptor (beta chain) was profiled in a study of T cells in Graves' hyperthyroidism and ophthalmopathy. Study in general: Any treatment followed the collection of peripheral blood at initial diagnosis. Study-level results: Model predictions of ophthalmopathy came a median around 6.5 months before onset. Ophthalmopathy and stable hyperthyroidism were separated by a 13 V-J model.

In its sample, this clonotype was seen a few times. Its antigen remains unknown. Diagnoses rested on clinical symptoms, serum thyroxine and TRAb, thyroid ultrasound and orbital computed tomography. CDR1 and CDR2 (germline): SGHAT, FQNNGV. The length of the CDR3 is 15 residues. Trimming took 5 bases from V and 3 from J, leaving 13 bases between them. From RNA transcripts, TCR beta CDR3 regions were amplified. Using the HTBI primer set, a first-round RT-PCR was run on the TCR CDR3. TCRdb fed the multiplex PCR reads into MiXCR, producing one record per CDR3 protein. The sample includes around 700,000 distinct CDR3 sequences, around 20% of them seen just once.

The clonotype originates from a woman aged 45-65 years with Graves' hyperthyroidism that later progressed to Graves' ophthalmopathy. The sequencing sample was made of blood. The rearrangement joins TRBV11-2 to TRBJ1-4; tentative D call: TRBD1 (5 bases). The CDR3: CASSISGWANEKLFF. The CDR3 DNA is TGTGCCAGCAGCATCTCAGGGTGGGCTAATGAAAAACTGTTTTTT.